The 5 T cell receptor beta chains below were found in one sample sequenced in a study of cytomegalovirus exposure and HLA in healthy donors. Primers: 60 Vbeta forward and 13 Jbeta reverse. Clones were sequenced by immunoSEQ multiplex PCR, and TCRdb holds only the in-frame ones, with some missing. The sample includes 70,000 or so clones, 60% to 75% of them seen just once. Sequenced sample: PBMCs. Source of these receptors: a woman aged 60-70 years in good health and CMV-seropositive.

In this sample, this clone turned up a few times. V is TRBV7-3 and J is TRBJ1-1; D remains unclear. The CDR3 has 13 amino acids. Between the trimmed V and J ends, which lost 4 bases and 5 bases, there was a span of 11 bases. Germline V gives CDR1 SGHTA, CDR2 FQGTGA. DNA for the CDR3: TGTGCCAGCAGCTCAACTATAGTGACTGAAGCTTTCTTT. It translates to CASSSTIVTEAFF.

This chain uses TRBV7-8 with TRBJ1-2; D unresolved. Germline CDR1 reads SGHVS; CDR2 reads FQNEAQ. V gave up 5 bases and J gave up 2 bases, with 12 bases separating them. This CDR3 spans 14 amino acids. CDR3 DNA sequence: TGTGCCAGCAGCCCTATTGGGCAGAACTATGGCTACACCTTC. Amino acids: CASSPIGQNYGYTF.

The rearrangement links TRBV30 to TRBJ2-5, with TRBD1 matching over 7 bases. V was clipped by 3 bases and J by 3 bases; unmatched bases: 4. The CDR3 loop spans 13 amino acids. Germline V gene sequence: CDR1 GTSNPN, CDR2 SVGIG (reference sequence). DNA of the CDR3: TGTGCCTGGAGCCTAACAGGGGAAGAGACCCAGTACTTC. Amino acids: CAWSLTGEETQYF.

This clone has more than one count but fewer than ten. Here the CDR3 DNA reads TGTGCCAGCAGCCAAGGGCAAAACACCGGGGAGCTGTTTTTT. Translating gives CASSQGQNTGELFF. The chain carries TRBV4-2 and TRBJ2-2; D unclear. The CDR3 loop spans 14 amino acids. V was pared by 1 base and J by 2 bases, with 5 bases between. From germline, CDR1 is LGHNA and CDR2 YNFKEQ.

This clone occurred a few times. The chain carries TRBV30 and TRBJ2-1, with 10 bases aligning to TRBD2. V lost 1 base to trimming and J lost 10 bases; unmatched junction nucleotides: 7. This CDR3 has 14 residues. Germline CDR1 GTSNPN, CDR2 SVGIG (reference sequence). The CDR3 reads CAWSGTSGPWEQFF. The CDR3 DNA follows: TGTGCCTGGAGTGGGACTAGCGGTCCTTGGGAGCAGTTCTTC.